This passage covers 5 T cell receptor beta chains from one sample sequenced in a study of cytomegalovirus exposure and HLA in healthy donors. The PCR was carried out with 60 Vbeta primers and 13 Jbeta primers. Assay: immunoSEQ multiplex PCR; the TCRdb copy retains only in-frame clones and omits some. The sample carries some 150,000 clones, roughly 72% recorded once. Sequencing input: PBMCs. The receptors derive from a woman aged 25 to 39 in good health and CMV-seropositive.

This chain connects TRBV5-1 to TRBJ2-5, with D perhaps matching TRBD1 (5 bases). V was shortened by 5 bases and J by 5 bases, with 19 bases between the two germline ends. This CDR3 has 15 amino acids. Germline CDR1 SGHRS, CDR2 YFSETQ. The DNA of the CDR3 is TGCGCCAGCAGTTCTATTGCAGGGTTCGGGGAGACCCAGTACTTC. Protein product: CASSSIAGFGETQYF.

The CDR3 sequence: CASSLGDPRDFPYEQYF. The DNA of the CDR3 is TGTGCCAGCAGTTTAGGAGATCCCCGGGACTTCCCCTACGAGCAGTACTTC. This rearrangement joins TRBV27 to TRBJ2-7; D might be TRBD2 (6 bases). The CDR3 length is 17 residues. In germline, CDR1 is MNHEY, CDR2 SMNVEV (reference sequence). Trimming removed 2 bases at V and 2 bases at J, with 19 bases between.

The rearrangement links TRBV30 to TRBJ2-3; TRBD1 matches 10 bases. Trimming at V came to 2 bases and at J to 2 bases, leaving 4 bases not matched to a gene. Germline V CDR1 and CDR2: GTSNPN, SVGIG (reference sequence). The CDR3 runs 15 residues. This CDR3 is CAWSTGQGNTDTQYF. The CDR3 DNA is TGTGCCTGGAGTACGGGACAGGGGAACACAGATACGCAGTATTTT.

V and J are TRBV7-2 and TRBJ2-5; D may be TRBD1 (5 bases). Between the trimmed V and J ends, which lost 5 bases and 7 bases, there was a span of 8 bases. CDR3 size: 11 residues. Per the germline V gene, CDR1 is SGHTA and CDR2 is FQGNSA. CDR3 nucleotides: TGTGCCAGCAGCGAAACAGGGACCCAGTACTTC. It translates to CASSETGTQYF.

This clone has more than one count but fewer than ten. This chain connects TRBV5-1 to TRBJ2-3, with TRBD1 matching 9 bases. Germline V gives CDR1 SGHRS, CDR2 YFSETQ. The V and J ends lost 0 bases and 3 bases, in that order; junction bases with no gene match: 11. The CDR3 has 18 amino acids. CDR3 DNA: TGCGCCAGCAGCTTGGGGGACAGGGCCCCCCTGGGGACAGATACGCAGTATTTT. Its translation is CASSLGDRAPLGTDTQYF.